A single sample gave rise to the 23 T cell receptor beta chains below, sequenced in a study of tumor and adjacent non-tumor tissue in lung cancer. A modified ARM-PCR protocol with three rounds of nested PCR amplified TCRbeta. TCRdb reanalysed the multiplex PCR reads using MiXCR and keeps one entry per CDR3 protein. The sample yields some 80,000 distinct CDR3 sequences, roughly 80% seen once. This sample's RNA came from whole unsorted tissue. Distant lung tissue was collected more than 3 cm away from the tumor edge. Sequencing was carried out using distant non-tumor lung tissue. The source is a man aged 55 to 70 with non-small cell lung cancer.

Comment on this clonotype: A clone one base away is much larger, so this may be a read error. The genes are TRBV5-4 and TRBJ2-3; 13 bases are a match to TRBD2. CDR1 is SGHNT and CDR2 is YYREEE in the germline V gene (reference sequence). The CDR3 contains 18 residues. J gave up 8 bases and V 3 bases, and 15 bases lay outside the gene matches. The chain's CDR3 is CASSSSPGTSGEARTQYF. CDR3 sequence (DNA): TGTGCCAGCAGCTCCTCCCCCGGGACTAGCGGGGAGGCACGTACGCAGTATTTT.

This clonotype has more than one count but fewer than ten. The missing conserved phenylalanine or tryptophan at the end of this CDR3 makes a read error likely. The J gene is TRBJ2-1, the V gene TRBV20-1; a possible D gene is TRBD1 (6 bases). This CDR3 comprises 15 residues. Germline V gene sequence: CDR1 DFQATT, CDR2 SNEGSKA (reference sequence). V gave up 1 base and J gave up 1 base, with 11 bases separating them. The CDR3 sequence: CSARGQAASYNEQFL. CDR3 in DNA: TGCAGTGCTAGAGGACAGGCAGCGTCCTACAATGAGCAGTTCCTC.

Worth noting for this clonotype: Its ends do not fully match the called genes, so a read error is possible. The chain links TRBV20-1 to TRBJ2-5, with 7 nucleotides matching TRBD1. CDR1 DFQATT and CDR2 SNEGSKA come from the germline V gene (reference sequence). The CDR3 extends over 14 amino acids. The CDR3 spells CSTNQQGTQETQYF. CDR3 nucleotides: TGCAGTACTAATCAACAGGGGACCCAAGAGACACAGTACTTC.

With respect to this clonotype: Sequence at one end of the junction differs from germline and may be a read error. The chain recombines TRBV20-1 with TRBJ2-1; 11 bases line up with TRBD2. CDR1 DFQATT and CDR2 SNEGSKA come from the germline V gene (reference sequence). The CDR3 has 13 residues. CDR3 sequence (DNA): TGCAGTGTTATATCACCGGGACTAGCGGCAGGGTATTTC. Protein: CSVISPGLAAGYF.

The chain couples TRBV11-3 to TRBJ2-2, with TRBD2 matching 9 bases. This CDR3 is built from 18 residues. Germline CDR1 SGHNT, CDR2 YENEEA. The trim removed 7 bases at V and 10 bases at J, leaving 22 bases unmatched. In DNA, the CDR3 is TGTGCCAGCATCTCCCGGGGAGCGGGAGGATACAAAGCCGAGGAGCTGTTTTTT. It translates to CASISRGAGGYKAEELFF.

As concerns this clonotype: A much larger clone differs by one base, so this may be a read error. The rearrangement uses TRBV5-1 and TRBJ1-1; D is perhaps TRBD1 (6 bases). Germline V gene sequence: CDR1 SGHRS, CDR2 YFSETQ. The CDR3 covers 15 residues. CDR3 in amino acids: CASRRDGTPNTGAFF. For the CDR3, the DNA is TGCGCCAGCAGGAGAGACGGGACACCGAACACTGGAGCTTTCTTT.

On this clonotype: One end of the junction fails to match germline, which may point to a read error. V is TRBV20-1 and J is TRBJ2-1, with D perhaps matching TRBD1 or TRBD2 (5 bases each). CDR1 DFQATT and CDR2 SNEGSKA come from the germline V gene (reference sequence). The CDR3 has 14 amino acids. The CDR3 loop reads CSHYGALNYNKQFF. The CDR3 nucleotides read TGCAGCCACTACGGGGCCCTGAACTACAATAAGCAGTTCTTC.

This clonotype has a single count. The CDR3 DNA reads as TGCGTCAACAACGGACTAGCGGGAGCGCTAAATGAGCAGTTCTTC. Its translation is CVNNGLAGALNEQFF. The chain uses TRBV10-2 and TRBJ2-1; TRBD2 agrees at 13 bases. CDR3 length: 15 residues. Germline V CDR1 and CDR2: WSHSY, SAAADI.

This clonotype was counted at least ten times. The CDR3 bases are TGTGCCAGCCGCTCGGGGGGAAGGGGAGAGACCCAGTACTTC. Residues: CASRSGGRGETQYF. V gene TRBV6-6 combines with J gene TRBJ2-5; 7 bases map to TRBD2. The V segment lost 8 bases and the J segment 4 bases; nucleotides outside the gene matches: 10. Germline loops: CDR1 MNHNY, CDR2 SVGAGI (reference sequence). The CDR3 totals 14 residues.

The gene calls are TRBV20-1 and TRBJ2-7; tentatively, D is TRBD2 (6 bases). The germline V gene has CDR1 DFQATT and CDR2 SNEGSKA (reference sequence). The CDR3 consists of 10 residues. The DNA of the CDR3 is TGCAGGGAGGGAGAGGACGAGCAGTACTTC. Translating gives CREGEDEQYF.

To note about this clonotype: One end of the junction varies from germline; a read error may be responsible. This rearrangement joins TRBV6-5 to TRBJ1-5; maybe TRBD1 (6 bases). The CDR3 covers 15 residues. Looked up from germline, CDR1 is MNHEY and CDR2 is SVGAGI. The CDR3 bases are TGTTCCAGCAATTATCTACAGGGAAGCAATCAGCCCCAGCATTTT. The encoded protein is CSSNYLQGSNQPQHF.

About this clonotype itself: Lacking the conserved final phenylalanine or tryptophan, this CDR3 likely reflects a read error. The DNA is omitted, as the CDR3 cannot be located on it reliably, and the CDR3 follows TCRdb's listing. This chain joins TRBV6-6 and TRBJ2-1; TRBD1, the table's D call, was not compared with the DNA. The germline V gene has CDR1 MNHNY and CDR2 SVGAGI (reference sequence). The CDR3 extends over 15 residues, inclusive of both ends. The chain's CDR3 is CASSWDGGAYNEQLV.

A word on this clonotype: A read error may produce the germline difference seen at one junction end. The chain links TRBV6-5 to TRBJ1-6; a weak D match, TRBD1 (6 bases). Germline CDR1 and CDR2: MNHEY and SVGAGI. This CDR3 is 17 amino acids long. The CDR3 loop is CASSPQGTSSYNLPLHF. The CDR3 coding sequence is TGTGCCAGCAGTCCCCAGGGGACTAGCTCCTATAATTTACCCCTCCACTTT.

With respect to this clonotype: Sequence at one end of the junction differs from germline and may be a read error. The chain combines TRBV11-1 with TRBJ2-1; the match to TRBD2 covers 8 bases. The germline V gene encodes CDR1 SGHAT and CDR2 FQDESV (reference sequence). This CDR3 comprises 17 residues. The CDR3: CVSSLSRLAGGNNEQLF. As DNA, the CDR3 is TGTGTCAGCAGCTTATCTCGGCTTGCGGGAGGCAACAATGAGCAGTTATTC.

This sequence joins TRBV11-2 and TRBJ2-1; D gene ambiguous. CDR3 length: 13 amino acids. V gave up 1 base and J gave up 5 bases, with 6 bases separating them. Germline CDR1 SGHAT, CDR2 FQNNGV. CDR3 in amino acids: CASSLVWDNEQFF. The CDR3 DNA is TGTGCCAGCAGCTTAGTGTGGGACAATGAGCAGTTCTTC. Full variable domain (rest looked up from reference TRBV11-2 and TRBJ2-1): EAGVAQSPRYKIIEKRQSVAFWCNPISGHATLYWYQQILGQGPKLLIQFQNNGVVDDSQLPKDRFSAERLKGVDSTLKIQPAKLEDSAVYLCASSLVWDNEQFFGPGTRLTVL.

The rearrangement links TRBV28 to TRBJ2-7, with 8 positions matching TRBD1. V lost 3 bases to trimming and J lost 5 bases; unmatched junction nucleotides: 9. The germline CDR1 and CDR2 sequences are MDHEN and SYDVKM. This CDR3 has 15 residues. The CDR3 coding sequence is TGTGCCAGCAGTTTGGGCGGGACAGGATCAAACGAGCAGTACTTC. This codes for CASSLGGTGSNEQYF.

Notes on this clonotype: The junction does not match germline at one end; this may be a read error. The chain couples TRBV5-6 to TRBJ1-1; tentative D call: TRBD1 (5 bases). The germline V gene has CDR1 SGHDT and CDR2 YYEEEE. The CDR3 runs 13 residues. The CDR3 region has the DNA TGTGCCAGGAGCTTGCATCAGGGCTGTGAAGCTTTCTTT. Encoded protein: CARSLHQGCEAFF.

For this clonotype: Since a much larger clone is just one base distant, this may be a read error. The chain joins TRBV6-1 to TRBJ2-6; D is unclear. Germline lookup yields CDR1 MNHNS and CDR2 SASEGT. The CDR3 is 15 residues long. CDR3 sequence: CASSEAGSGTNVLTF. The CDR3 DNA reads TGTGCCAGCAGTGAAGCGGGCTCTGGGACCAACGTCCTGACTTTC.

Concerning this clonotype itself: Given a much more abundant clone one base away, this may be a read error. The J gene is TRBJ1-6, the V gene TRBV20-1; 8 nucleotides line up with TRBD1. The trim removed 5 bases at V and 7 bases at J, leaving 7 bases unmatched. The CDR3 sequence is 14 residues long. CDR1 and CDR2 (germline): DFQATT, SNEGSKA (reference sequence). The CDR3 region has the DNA TGCAGTGCTCACCGGGACAGGATCAATTCACCCCTCCACTTT. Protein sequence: CSAHRDRINSPLHF.

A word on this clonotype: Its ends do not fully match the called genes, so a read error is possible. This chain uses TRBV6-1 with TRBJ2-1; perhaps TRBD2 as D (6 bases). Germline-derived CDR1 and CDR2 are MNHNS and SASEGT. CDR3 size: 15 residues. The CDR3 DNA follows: TGCGCCAACAGTGAGATTAGCGGACCTTACAATGAGCAGTTCTTC. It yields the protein CANSEISGPYNEQFF.

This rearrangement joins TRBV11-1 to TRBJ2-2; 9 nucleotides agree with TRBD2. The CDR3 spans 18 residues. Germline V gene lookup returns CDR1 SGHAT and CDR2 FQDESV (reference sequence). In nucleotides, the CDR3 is TGTGGTAGCAGCTCCCGGGGAGCGGGAGGATACAGAGACGGGGAGCTGTTTTTT. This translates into CGSSSRGAGGYRDGELFF. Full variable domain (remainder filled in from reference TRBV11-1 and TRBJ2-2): EAEVAQSPRYKITEKSQAVAFWCDPISGHATLYWYRQILGQGPELLVQFQDESVVDDSQLPKDRFSAERLKGVDSTLKIQPAELGDSAMYLCGSSSRGAGGYRDGELFFGEGSRLTVL.

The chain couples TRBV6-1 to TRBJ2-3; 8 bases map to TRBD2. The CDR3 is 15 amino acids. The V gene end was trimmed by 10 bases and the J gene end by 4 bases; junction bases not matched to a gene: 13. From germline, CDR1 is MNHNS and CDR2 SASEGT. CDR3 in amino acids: CAISELAEGADTQYF. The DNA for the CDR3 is TGTGCCATAAGTGAACTAGCGGAGGGGGCAGATACGCAGTATTTT.

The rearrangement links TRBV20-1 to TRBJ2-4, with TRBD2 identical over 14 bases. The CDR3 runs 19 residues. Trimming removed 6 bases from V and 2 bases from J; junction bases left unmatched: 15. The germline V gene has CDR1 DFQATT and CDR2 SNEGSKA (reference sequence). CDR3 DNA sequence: TGCAGTGCGGGCCCACCGGGACTAGCGGGAGTGAAAACCAAAAACATTCAGTACTTC. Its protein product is CSAGPPGLAGVKTKNIQYF.